Included here is one T cell receptor (beta chain) sequence, with context. What it binds is not known. Sequenced by immunoSEQ multiplex PCR; TCRdb stores in-frame clones only, minus some. This table holds 90,000 to 130,000 clones, about nine tenths found once. Trimming removed 4 bases at V and 2 bases at J, with 9 bases between. Germline CDR1 and CDR2: SGHRS and YFSETQ. The length of the CDR3 is 13 residues. This sample was taken from a study of T cell responses to AZD1222 COVID-19 vaccine. Findings and limits, study-wide: Regions 160-218 and 743-854 held dominance among vaccine-associated CD4 TCRs, which spanned spike. Donors were mostly white British, more females; clonal diversity possibly underestimated. Targets within unmutated variant regions were reportedly found for nearly half of spike-specific TCRs.

The receptor was derived from an adult who received the AZD1222 COVID-19 vaccine. The rearrangement links TRBV5-1 to TRBJ1-2; no reliable D call. This material consisted of peripheral blood, taken 28 days after the second AZD1222 dose. This CDR3 reads CASSEGANYGYTF. CDR3 sequence (DNA): TGCGCCAGCAGCGAGGGCGCAAACTATGGCTACACCTTC.